This TCR beta chain was recorded in a study of cytotoxic CD8 clonotypes in ibrutinib-treated CLL. Study summary: There were around twelve relapsed/refractory patients and more than 14 treatment-naive patients, and roughly 18 were IGHV unmutated. Samples showed on average roughly 260,000 productive templates and roughly 90,000 productive rearrangements. Study-wide results and caveats: Public clonotypes were seen rarely and were contracted or stable on treatment.

The CDR3 contains 13 residues. V lost 7 bases to trimming and J lost 5 bases; unmatched junction nucleotides: 6. Germline V gene sequence: CDR1 SGHRS, CDR2 YFSETQ. Generated by immunoSEQ multiplex PCR, the TCRdb table keeps only in-frame clones and is missing some. Of roughly 50,000 clones detected, roughly 57% appear once; the ten largest clones hold under 35%. As regards this clone: Its antigen remains unknown.

The sequences come from PBMCs, collected after 24 months of ibrutinib treatment. The V gene is TRBV5-1, the J gene TRBJ2-3, with 8 bases that match TRBD2. The TCR sequence derives from a human donor with chronic lymphocytic leukemia. The CDR3 coding sequence is TGCGCCAGCTCCTCCGGGGGGGGAGATACGCAGTATTTT. Encoded protein: CASSSGGGDTQYF.